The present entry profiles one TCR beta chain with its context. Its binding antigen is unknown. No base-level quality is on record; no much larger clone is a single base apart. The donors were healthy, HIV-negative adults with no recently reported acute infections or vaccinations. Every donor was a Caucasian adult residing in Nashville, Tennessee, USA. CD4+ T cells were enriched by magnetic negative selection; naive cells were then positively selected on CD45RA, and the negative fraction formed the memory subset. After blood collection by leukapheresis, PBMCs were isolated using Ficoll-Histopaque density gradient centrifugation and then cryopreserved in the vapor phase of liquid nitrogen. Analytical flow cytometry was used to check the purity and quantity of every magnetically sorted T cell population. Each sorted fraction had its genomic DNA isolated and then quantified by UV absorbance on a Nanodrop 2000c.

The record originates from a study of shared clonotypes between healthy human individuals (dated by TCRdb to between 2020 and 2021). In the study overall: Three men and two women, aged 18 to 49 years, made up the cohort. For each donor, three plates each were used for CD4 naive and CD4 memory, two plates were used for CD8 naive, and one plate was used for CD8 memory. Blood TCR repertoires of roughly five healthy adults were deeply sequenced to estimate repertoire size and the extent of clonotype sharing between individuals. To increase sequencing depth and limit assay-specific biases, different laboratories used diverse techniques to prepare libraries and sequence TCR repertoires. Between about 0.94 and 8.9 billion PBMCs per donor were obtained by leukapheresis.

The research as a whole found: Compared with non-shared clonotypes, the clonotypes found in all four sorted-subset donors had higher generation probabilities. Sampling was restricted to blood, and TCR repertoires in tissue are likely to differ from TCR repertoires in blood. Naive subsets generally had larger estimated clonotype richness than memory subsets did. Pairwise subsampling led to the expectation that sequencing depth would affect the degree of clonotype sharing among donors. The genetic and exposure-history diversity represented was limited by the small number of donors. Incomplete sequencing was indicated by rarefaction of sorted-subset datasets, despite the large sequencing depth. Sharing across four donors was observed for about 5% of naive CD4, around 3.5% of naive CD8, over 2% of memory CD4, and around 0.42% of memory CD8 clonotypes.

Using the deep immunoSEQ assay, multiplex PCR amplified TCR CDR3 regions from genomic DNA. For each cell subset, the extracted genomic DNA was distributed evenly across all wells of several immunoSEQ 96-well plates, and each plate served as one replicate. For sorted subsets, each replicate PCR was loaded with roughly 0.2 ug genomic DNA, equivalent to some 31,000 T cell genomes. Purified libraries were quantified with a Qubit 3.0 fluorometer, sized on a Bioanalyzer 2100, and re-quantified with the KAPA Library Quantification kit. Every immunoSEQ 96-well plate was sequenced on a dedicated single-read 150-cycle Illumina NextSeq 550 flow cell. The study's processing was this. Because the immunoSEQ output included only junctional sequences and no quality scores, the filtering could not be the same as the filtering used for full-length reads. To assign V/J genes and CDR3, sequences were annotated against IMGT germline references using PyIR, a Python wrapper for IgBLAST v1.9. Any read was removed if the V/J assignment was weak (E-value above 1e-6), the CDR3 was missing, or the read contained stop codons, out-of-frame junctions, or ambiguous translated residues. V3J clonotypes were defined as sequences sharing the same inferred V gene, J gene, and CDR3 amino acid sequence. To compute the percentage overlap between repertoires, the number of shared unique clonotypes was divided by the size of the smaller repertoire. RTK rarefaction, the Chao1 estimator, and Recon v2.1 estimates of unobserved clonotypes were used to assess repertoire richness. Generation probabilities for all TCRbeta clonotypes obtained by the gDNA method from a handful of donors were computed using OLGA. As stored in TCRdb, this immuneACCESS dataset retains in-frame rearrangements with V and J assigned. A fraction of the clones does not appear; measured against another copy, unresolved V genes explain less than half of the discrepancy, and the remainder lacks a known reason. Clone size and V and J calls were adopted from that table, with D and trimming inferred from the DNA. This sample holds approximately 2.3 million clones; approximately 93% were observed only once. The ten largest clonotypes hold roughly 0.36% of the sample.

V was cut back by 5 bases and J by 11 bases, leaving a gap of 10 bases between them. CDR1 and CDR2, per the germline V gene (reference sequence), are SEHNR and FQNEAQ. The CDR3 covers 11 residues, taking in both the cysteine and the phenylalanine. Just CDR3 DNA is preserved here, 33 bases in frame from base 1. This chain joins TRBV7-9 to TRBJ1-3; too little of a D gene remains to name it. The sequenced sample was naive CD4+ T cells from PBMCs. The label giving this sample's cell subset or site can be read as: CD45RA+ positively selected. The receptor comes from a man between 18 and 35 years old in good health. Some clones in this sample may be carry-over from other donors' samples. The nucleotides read TGTGCCAGCAGCCCCGTACACCCCATATATTTT. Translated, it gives CASSPVHPIYF.